This record concerns one TCR beta chain sequence. It was with 60 Vbeta and 13 Jbeta primers that the PCR ran. Sequenced by immunoSEQ multiplex PCR; TCRdb stores in-frame clones only, minus some. The sample lists more than 150,000 clones; around 83% were seen once. The data belong to a study of cytomegalovirus exposure and HLA in healthy donors. At collection, donors were nominally healthy, but unrecorded immune exposures were probable. Germline CDR1 is SGHRS and CDR2 is YFSETQ. CDR3 length: 13 amino acids. V gave up 5 bases and J gave up 5 bases, with 14 bases separating them. The genes are TRBV5-1 and TRBJ2-7, with a possible D match to TRBD2 (6 bases). Sequenced material: PBMCs. This TCR was sampled from a man aged 50-59 years in good health and CMV-seronegative. CDR3 nucleotide sequence: TGCGCCAGCAGTCTGGAGGGGACCCACGAGCAGTACTTC. Its translation: CASSLEGTHEQYF.